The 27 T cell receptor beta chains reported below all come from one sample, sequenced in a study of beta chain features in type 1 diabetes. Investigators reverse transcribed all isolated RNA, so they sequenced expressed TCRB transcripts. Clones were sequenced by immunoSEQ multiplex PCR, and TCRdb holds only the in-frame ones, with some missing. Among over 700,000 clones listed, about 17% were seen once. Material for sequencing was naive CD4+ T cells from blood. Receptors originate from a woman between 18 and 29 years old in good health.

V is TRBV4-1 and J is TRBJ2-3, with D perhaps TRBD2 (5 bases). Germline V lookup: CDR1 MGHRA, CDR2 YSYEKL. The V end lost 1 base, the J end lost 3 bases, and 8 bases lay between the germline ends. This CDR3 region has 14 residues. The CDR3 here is CASSQVLVTDTQYF. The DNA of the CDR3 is TGCGCCAGCAGCCAAGTACTAGTGACAGATACGCAGTATTTT.

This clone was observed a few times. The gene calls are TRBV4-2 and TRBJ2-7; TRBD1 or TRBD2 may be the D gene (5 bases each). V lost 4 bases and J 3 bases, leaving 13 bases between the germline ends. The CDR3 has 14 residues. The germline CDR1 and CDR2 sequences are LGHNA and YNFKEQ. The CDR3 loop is CASSPTGTDYEQYF. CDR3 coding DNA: TGTGCCAGCAGCCCGACCGGGACGGACTACGAGCAGTACTTC.

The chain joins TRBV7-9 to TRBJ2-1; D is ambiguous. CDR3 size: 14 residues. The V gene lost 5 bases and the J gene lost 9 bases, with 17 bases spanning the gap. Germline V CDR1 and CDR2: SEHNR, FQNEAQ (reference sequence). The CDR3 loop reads CASSPTPAGSEQFF. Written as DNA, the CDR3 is TGTGCCAGCAGCCCAACCCCGGCTGGAAGTGAGCAGTTCTTC.

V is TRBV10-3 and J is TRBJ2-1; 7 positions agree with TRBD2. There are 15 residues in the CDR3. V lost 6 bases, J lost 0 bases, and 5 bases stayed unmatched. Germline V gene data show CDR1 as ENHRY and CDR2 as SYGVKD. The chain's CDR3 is CAIRPSGGSYNEQFF. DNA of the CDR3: TGTGCCATCAGACCTAGCGGAGGCTCCTACAATGAGCAGTTCTTC.

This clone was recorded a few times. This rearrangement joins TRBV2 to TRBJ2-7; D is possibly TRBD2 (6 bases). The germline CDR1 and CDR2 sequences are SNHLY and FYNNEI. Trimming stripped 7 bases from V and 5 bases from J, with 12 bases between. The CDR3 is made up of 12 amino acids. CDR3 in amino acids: CASTGEVDEQYF. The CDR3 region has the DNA TGTGCCAGCACGGGAGAAGTTGACGAGCAGTACTTC.

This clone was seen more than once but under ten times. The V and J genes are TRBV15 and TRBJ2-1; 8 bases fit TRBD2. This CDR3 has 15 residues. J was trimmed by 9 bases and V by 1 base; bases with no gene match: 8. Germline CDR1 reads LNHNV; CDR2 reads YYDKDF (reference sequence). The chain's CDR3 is CATSRVGGLVSEQFF. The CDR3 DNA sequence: TGTGCCACCAGCAGAGTAGGGGGACTAGTTAGTGAGCAGTTCTTC.

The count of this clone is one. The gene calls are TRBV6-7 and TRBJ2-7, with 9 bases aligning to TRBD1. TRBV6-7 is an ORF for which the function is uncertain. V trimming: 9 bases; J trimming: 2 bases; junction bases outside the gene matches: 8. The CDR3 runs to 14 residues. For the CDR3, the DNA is TGTGCCAGGGTAACAGGGGGCTTGACCTACGAGCAGTACTTC. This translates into CARVTGGLTYEQYF.

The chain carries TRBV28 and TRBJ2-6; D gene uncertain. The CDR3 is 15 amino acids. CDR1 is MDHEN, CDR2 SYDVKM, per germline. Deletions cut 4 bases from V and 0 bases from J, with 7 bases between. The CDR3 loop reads CASSSPHSGANVLTF. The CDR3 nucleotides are TGTGCCAGCAGTTCCCCACACTCTGGGGCCAACGTCCTGACTTTC.

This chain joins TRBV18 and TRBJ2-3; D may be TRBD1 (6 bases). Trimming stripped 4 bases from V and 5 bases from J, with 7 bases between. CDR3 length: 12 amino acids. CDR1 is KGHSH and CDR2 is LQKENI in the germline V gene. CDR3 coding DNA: TGTGCCAGCTCACTACAGGGAGATACGCAGTATTTT. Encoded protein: CASSLQGDTQYF.

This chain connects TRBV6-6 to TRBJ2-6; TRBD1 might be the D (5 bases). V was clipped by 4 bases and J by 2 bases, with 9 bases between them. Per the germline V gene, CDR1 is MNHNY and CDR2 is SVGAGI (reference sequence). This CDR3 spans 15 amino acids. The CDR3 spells CASSSGIAGANVLTF. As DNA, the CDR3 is TGTGCCAGCAGTTCAGGGATAGCTGGGGCCAACGTCCTGACTTTC.

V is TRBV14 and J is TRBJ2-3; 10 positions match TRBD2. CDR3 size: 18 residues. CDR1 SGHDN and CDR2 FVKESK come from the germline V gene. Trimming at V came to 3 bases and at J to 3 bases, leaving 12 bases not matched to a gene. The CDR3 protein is CASSHPSSGSKWTDTQYF. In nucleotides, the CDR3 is TGTGCCAGCAGCCACCCTTCTAGCGGGAGTAAATGGACAGATACGCAGTATTTT.

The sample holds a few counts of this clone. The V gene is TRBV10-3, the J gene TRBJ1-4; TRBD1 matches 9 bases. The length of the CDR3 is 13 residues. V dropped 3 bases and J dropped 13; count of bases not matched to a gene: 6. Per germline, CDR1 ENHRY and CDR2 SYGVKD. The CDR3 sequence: CAISDPDRGLLFF. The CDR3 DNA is TGTGCCATCAGTGATCCGGACAGGGGACTACTGTTTTTT.

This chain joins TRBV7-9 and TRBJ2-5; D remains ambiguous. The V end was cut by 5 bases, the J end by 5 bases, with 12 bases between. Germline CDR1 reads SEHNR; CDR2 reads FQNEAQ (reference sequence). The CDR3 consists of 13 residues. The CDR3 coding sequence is TGTGCCAGCAGCCCCCGTGGGTTCGAGACCCAGTACTTC. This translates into CASSPRGFETQYF.

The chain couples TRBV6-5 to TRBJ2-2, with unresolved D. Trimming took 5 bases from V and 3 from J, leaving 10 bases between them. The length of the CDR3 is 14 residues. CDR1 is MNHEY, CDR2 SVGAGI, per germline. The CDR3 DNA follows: TGTGCCAGCAGTGACCTTCTATACACCGGGGAGCTGTTTTTT. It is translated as CASSDLLYTGELFF.

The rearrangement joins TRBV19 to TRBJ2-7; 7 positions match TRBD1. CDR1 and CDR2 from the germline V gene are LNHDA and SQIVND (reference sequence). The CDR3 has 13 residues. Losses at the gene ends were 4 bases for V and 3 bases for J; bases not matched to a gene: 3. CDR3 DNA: TGTGCCAGTAGTACACAGGGGCTCTACGAGCAGTACTTC. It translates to CASSTQGLYEQYF. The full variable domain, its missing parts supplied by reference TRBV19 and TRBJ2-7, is DGGITQSPKYLFRKEGQNVTLSCEQNLNHDAMYWYRQDPGQGLRLIYYSQIVNDFQKGDIAEGYSVSREKKESFPLTVTSAQKNPTAFYLCASSTQGLYEQYFGPGTRLTVT.

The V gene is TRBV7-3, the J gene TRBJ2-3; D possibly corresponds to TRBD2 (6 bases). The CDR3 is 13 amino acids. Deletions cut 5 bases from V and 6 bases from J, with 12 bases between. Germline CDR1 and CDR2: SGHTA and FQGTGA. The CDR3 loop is CASSKTSKDTQYF. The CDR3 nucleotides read TGTGCCAGCAGCAAGACTAGTAAGGATACGCAGTATTTT.

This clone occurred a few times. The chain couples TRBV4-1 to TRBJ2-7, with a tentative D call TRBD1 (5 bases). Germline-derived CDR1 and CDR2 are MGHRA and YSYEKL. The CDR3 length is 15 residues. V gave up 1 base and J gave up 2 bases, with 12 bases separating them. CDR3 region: CASSQGQLPTYEQYF. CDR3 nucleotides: TGCGCCAGCAGCCAAGGACAGTTGCCCACCTACGAGCAGTACTTC.

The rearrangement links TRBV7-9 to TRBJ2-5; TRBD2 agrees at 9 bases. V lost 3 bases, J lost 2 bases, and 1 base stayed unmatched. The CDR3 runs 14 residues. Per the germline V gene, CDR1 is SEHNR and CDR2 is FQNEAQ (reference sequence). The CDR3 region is CASSFLAGQETQYF. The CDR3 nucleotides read TGTGCCAGCAGCTTTCTAGCGGGGCAAGAGACCCAGTACTTC.

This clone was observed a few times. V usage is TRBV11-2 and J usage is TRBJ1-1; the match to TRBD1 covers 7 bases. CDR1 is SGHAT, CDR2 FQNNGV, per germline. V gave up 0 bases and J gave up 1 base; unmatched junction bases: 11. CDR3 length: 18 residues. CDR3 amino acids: CASSLDVLRTGPNTEAFF. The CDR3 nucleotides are TGTGCCAGCAGCTTAGATGTTCTCCGGACAGGCCCGAACACTGAAGCTTTCTTT.

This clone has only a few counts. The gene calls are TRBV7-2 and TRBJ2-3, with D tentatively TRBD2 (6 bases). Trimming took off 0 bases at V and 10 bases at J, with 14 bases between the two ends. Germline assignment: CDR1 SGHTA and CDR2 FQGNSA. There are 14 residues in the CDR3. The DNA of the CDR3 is TGTGCCAGCAGCTTAGCAGGGGAGGTTATTGCGCAGTATTTT. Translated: CASSLAGEVIAQYF.

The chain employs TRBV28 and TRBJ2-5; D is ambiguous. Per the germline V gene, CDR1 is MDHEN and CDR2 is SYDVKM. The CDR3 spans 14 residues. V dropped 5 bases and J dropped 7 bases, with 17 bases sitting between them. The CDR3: CASSNLHMPGTQYF. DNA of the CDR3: TGTGCCAGCAGTAACCTCCATATGCCAGGGACCCAGTACTTC.

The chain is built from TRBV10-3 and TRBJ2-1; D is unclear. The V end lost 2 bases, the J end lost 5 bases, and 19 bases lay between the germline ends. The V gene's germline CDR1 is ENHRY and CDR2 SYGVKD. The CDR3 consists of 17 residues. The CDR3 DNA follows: TGTGCCATCAGTGAGCTGGATTCCGCGGACGTCAACAATGAGCAGTTCTTC. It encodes CAISELDSADVNNEQFF.

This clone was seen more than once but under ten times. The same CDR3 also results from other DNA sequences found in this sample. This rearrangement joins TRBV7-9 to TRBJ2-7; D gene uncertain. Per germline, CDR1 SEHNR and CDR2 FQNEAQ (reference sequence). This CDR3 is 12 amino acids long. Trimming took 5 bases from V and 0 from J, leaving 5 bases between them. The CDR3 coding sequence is TGTGCCAGCAGCCCAACCTCCTACGAGCAGTACTTC. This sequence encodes CASSPTSYEQYF.

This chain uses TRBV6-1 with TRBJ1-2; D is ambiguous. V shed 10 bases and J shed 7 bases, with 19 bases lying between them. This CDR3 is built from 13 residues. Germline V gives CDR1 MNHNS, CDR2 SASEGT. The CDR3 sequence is CATRTGSASGYTF. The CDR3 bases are TGTGCCACCCGCACGGGGTCGGCGTCTGGCTACACCTTC.

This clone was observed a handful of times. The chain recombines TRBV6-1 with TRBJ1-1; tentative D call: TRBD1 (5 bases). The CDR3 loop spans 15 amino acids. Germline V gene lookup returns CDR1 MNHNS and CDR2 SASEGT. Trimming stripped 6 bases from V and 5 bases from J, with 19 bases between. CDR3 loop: CASRGYRSRGTEAFF. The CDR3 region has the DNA TGTGCCAGCAGAGGATACAGGTCCCGAGGGACTGAAGCTTTCTTT.

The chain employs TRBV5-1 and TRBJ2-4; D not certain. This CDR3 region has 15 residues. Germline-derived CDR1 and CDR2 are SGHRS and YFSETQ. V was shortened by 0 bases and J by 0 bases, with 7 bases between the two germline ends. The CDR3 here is CASSLADPAKNIQYF. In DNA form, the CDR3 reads TGCGCCAGCAGCTTGGCTGACCCAGCCAAAAACATTCAGTACTTC.

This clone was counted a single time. In DNA, the CDR3 is TGTGCCAGCAGTTACGCTAGCGGGAGGGCCGGGAAGACCCAGTACTTC. Its protein is CASSYASGRAGKTQYF. This rearrangement joins TRBV6-5 to TRBJ2-5; 12 bases align to TRBD2. With 2 bases clipped from V and 6 bases from J, the junction kept 7 bases outside the gene matches. CDR1 is MNHEY and CDR2 is SVGAGI in the germline V gene. This CDR3 is built from 16 residues.